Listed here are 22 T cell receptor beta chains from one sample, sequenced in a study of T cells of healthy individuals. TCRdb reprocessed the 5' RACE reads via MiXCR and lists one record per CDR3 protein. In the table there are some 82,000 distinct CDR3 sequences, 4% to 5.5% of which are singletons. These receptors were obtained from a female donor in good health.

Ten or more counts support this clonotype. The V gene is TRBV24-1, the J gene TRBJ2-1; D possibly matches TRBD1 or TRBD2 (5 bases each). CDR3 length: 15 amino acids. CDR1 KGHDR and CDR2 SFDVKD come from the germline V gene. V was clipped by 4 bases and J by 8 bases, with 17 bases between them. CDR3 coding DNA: TGTGCCACCAGTGACCGGGACCCCAACCACGATGAGCAGTTCTTC. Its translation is CATSDRDPNHDEQFF.

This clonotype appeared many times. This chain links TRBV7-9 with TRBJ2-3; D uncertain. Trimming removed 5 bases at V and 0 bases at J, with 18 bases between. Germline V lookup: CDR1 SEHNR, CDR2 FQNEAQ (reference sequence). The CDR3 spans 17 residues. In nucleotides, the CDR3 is TGTGCCAGCAGCAATTCGCTCGAAATCCCAAGCACAGATACGCAGTATTTT. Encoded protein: CASSNSLEIPSTDTQYF.

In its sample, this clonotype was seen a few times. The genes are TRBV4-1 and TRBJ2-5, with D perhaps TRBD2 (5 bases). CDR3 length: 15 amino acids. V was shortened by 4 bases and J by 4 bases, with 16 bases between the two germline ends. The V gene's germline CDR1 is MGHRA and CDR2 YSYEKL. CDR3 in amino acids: CASSRTLVAPETQYF. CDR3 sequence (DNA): TGCGCCAGCAGCCGTACCCTTGTAGCGCCAGAGACCCAGTACTTC.

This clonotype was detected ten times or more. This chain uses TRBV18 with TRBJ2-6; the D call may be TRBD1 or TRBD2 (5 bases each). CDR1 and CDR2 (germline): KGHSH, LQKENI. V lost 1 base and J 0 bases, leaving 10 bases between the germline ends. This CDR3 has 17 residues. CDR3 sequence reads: CASSPLGVFSGANVLTF. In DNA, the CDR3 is TGTGCCAGCTCACCACTGGGGGTCTTCTCTGGGGCCAACGTCCTGACTTTC.

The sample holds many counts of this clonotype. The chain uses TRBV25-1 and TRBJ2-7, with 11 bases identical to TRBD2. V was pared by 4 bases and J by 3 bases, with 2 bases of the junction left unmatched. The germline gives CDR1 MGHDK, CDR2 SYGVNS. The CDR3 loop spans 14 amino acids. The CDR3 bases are TGTGCCAGCAGTGGGGGACTAGCGGACTACGAGCAGTACTTC. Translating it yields CASSGGLADYEQYF.

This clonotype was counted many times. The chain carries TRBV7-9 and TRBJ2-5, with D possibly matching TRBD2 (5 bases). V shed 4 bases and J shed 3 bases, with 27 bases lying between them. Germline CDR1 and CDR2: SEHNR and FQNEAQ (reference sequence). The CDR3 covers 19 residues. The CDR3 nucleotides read TGTGCCAGCAGCTCCGGAGCCATAAGAGAGGGCCTCTCGAAAGAGACCCAGTACTTC. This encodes CASSSGAIREGLSKETQYF.

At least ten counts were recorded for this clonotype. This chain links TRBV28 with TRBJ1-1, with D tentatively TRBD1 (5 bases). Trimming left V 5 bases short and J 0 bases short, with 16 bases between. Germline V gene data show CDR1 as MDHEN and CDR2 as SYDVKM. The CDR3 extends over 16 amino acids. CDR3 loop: CASSPPTGTLNTEAFF. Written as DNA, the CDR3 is TGTGCCAGCAGTCCCCCTACAGGAACCCTGAACACTGAAGCTTTCTTT.

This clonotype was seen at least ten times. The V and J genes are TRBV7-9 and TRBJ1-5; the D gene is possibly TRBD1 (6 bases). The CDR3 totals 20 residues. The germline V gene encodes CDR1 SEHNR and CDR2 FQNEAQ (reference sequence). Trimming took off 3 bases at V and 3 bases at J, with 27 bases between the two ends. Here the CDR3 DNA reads TGTGCCAGCAGCTTGATCCCCCCCGGCGGACAGTTAAAGAACAATCAGCCCCAGCATTTT. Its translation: CASSLIPPGGQLKNNQPQHF.

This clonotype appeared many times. The CDR3 loop is CASSQDRRHNEKLFF. The CDR3 DNA sequence: TGTGCCAGCAGCCAAGATAGGAGACATAATGAAAAACTGTTTTTT. The rearrangement joins TRBV3-2 to TRBJ1-4. TRBV3-2 is assigned pseudogene status. The CDR3 length is 15 residues.

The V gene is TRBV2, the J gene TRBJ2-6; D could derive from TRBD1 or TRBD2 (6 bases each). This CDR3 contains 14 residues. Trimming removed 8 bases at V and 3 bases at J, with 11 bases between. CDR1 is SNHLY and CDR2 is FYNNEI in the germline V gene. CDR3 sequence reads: CASGRGVGANVLTF. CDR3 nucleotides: TGTGCCAGCGGAAGGGGGGTTGGGGCCAACGTCCTGACTTTC.

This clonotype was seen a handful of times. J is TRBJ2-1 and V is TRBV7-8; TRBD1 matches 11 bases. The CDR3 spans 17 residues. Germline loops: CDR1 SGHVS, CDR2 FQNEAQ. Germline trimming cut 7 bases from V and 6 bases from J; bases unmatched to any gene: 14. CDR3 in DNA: TGTGCCAGCACCCCGAAGGCCGGGGACAGGGGGAGCAATGAGCAGTTCTTC. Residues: CASTPKAGDRGSNEQFF.

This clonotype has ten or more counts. CDR3: CASTSPGQVFGKLFF. Here the CDR3 DNA reads TGTGCCAGCACTTCTCCGGGACAGGTCTTCGGAAAACTGTTTTTT. The chain employs TRBV28 and TRBJ1-4; 8 nucleotides line up with TRBD1. Looked up from germline, CDR1 is MDHEN and CDR2 is SYDVKM. The CDR3 runs to 15 residues. V shed 7 bases, J shed 10 bases, and the junction held 14 bases outside the gene matches.

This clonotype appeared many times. CDR3 loop: CASSYTGELFF. The CDR3 nucleotides read TGTGCCAGCAGTTACACCGGGGAGCTGTTTTTT. V and J are TRBV7-9 and TRBJ2-2; D not resolved. The CDR3 covers 11 residues. With 6 bases removed from V and 3 bases from J, the gap between germline ends came to 2 bases. CDR1 SEHNR and CDR2 FQNEAQ come from the germline V gene (reference sequence).

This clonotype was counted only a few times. CDR3 in amino acids: CASSGTSVSTDTQYF. DNA of the CDR3: TGTGCCAGCAGCGGGACTAGCGTGAGCACAGATACGCAGTATTTT. The chain joins TRBV9 to TRBJ2-3, with 9 bases fitting TRBD2. This CDR3 comprises 15 residues. Per the germline V gene, CDR1 is SGDLS and CDR2 is YYNGEE. V was pared by 3 bases and J by 0 bases, with 2 bases of the junction left unmatched.

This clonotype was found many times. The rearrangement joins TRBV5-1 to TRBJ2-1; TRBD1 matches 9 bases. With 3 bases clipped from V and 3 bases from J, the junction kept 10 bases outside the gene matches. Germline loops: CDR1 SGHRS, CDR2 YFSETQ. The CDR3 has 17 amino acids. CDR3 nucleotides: TGCGCCAGCAGCTCGAAGATCCCGGGACAGGGCTACAATGAGCAGTTCTTC. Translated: CASSSKIPGQGYNEQFF.

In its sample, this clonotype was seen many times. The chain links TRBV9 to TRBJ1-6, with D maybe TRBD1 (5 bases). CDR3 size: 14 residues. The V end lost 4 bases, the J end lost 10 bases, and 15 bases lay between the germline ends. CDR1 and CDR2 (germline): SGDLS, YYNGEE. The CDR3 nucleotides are TGTGCCAGCAGCACAGGAGGCTCGAGATCACCCCTCCACTTT. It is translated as CASSTGGSRSPLHF.

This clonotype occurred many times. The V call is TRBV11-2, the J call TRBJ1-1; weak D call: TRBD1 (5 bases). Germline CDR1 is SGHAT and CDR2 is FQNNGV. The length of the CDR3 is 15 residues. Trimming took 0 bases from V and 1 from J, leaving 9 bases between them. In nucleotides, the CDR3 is TGTGCCAGCAGCTTAGAAGGGGCAGGGAACACTGAAGCTTTCTTT. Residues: CASSLEGAGNTEAFF.

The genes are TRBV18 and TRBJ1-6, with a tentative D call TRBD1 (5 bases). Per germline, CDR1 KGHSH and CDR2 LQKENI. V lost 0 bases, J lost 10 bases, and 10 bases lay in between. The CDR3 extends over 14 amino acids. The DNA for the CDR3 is TGTGCCAGCTCACCACCGGTCCGGGACTCACCCCTCCACTTT. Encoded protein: CASSPPVRDSPLHF.

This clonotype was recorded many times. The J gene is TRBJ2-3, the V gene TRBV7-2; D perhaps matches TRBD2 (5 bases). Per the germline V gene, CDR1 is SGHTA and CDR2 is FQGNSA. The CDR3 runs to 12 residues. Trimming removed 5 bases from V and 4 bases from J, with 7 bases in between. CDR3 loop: CASSGGADTQYF. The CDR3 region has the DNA TGTGCCAGCAGCGGAGGAGCAGATACGCAGTATTTT.

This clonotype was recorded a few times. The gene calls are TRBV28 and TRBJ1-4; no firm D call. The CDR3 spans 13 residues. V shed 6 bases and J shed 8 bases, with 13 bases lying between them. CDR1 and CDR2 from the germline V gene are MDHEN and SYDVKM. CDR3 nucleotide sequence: TGTGCCAGCAGCTCCGGACGAGGGGAAAAACTGTTTTTT. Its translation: CASSSGRGEKLFF.

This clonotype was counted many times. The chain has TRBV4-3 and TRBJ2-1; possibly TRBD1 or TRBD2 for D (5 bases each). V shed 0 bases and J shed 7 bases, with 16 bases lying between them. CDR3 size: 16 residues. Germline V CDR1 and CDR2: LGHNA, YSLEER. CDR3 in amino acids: CASSQDRGPDVNEQFF. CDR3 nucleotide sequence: TGCGCCAGCAGCCAAGATCGGGGCCCCGATGTGAATGAGCAGTTCTTC.

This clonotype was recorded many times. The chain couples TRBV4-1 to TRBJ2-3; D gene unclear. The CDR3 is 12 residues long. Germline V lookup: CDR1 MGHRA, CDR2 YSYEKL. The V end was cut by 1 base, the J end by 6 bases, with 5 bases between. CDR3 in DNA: TGCGCCAGCAGCCAAGTGGGGGATACGCAGTATTTT. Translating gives CASSQVGDTQYF.